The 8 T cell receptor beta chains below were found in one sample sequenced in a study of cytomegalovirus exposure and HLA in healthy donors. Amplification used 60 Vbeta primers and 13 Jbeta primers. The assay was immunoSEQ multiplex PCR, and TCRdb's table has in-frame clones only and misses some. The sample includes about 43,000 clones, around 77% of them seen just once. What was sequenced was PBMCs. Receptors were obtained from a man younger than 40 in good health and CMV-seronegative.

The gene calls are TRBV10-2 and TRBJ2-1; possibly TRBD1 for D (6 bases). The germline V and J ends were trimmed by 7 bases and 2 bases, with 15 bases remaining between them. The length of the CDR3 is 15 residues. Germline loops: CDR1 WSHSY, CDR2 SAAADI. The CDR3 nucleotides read TGCGCCAGCATGATCAGAGGGGGTCCCTACAATGAGCAGTTCTTC. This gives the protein CASMIRGGPYNEQFF.

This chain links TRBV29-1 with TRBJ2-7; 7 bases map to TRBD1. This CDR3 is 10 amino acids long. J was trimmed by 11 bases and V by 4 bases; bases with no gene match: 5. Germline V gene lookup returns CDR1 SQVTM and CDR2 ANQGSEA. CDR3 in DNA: TGCAGCGTTGGGGGACAGCCGGAGTACTTC. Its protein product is CSVGGQPEYF.

CDR3 protein: CAWSVQPNYGYTF. For the CDR3, the DNA is TGTGCCTGGAGTGTACAACCTAACTATGGCTACACCTTC. The chain recombines TRBV30 with TRBJ1-2; no clear D. Germline V gives CDR1 GTSNPN, CDR2 SVGIG (reference sequence). V was pared by 0 bases and J by 0 bases, with 5 bases between. The CDR3 spans 13 residues.

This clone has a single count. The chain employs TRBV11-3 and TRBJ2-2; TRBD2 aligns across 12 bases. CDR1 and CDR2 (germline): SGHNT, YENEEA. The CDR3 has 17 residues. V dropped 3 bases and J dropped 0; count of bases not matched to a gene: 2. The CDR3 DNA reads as TGTGCCAGCAGCTTTGGACTAGCGGGGTCGAACACCGGGGAGCTGTTTTTT. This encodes CASSFGLAGSNTGELFF.

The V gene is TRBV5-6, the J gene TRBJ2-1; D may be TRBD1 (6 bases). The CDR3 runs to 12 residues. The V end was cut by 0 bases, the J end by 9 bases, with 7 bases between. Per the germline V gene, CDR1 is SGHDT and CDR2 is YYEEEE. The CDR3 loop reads CASSLEGVEQFF. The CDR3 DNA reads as TGTGCCAGCAGCTTGGAGGGGGTTGAGCAGTTCTTC. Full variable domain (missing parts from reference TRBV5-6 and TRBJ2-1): DAGVTQSPTHLIKTRGQQVTLRCSPKSGHDTVSWYQQALGQGPQFIFQYYEEEERQRGNFPDRFSGHQFPNYSSELNVNALLLGDSALYLCASSLEGVEQFFGPGTRLTVL.

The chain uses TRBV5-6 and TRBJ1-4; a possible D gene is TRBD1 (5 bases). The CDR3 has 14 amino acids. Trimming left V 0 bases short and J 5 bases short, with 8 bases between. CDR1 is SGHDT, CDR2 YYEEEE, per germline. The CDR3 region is CASSLGQQNEKLFF. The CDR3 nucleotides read TGTGCCAGCAGCTTGGGACAGCAAAATGAAAAACTGTTTTTT.

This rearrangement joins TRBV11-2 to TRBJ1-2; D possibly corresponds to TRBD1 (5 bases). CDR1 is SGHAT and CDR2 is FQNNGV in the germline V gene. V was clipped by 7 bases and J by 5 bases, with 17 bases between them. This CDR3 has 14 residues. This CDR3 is CASTWGRVGYGYTF. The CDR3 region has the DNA TGTGCCAGCACCTGGGGCAGGGTAGGGTATGGCTACACCTTC.

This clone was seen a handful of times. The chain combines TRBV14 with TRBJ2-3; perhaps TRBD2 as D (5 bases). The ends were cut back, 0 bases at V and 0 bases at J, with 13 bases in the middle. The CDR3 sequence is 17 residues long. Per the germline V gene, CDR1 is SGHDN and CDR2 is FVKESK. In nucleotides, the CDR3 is TGTGCCAGCAGCCAAGAAAATCAGCGGCAAAGCACAGATACGCAGTATTTT. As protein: CASSQENQRQSTDTQYF.